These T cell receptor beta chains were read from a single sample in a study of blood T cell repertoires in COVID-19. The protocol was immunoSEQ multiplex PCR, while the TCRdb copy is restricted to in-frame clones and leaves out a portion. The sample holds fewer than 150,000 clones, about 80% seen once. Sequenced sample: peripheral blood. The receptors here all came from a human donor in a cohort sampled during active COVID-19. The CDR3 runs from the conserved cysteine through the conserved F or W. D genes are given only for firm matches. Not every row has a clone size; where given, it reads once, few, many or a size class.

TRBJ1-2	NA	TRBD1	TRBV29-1	CSATDRDKSGYTF	TGCAGCGCCACGGACAGGGACAAGAGCGGCTACACCTTC
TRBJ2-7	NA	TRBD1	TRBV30	CAWSWGQGYEQYF	TGTGCCTGGAGTTGGGGACAGGGATACGAGCAGTACTTC
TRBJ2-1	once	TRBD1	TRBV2	CASSEEGQVYNEQFF	TGTGCCAGCAGTGAAGAGGGACAGGTTTACAATGAGCAGTTCTTC
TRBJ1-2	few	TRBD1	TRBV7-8	CASSRRDREAGYTF	TGTGCCAGCAGCCGCCGGGACAGGGAAGCGGGCTACACCTTC
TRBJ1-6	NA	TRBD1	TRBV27	CASSLSTGTLGYSPLHF	TGTGCCAGCAGTTTATCGACAGGGACCCTGGGTTATTCACCCCTCCACTTT
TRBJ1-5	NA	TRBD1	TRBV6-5	CASSPDRAQPQHF	TGTGCCAGCAGCCCGGACAGGGCTCAGCCCCAGCATTTT
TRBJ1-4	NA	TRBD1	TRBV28	CASSPQSGGRLEKLFF	TGTGCCAGCAGTCCACAGTCAGGGGGGCGCCTAGAAAAACTGTTTTTT
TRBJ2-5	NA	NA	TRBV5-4	CASSRETSLETQYF	TGTGCCAGCAGCAGAGAAACTAGTTTGGAGACCCAGTACTTC
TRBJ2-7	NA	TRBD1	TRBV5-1	CASSSAGQGAYEQYF	TGCGCCAGCAGCTCCGCGGGACAGGGAGCCTACGAGCAGTACTTC
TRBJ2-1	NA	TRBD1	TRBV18	CASSNRQGRFF	TGTGCCAGCTCAAACCGACAGGGCCGGTTCTTC
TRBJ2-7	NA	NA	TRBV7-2	CASSLGGPYEQYF	TGTGCCAGCAGCTTAGGAGGGCCCTACGAGCAGTACTTC
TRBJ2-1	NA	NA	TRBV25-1	CASSELVGRPIF	TGTGCCAGCAGTGAACTTGTGGGGCGCCCGATCTTC
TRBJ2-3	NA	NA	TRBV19	CASSMRANTQYF	TGTGCCAGTAGTATGCGGGCGAATACGCAGTATTTT
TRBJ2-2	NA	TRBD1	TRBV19	CASSMQGAHRELFF	TGTGCCAGTAGTATGCAGGGGGCCCACCGGGAGCTGTTTTTT
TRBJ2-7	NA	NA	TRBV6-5	CASKNPGGEQYF	TGTGCCAGCAAAAACCCCGGGGGCGAGCAGTACTTC
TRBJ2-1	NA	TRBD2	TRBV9	CASSVAGGASEQFF	TGTGCCAGCAGCGTAGCCGGGGGGGCCAGTGAGCAGTTCTTC
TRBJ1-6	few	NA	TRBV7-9	CASSFGRGQNSPLHF	TGTGCCAGCAGCTTCGGCAGGGGACAAAATTCACCCCTCCACTTT
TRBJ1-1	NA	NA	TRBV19	CASSMGRPDTEAFF	TGTGCCAGTAGTATGGGCAGGCCCGACACTGAAGCTTTCTTT
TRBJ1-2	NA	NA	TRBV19	CASTVDPTGYGYTF	TGTGCCAGTACCGTAGACCCAACAGGATATGGCTACACCTTC
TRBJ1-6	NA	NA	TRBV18	CALTGGPSNSPLHF	TGTGCCCTCACGGGGGGCCCTAGTAATTCACCCCTCCACTTT
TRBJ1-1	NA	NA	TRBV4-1	CASSQEWGDTEAFF	TGCGCCAGCAGCCAAGAATGGGGGGACACTGAAGCTTTCTTT
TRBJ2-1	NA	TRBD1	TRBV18	CASSPDRGRTEQFF	TGTGCCAGCTCACCCGACAGGGGTCGGACTGAGCAGTTCTTC
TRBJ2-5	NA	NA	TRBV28	CASSEGRETQYF	TGTGCCAGCAGCGAGGGGAGGGAGACCCAGTACTTC
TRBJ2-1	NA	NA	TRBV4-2	CASSQAVRTLKFSYNEQFF	TGTGCCAGCAGCCAAGCTGTTAGAACGCTAAAGTTCTCCTACAATGAGCAGTTCTTC
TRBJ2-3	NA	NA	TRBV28	CASSRSTDTQYF	TGTGCCAGCAGTCGTAGCACAGATACGCAGTATTTT
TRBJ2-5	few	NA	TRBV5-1	CASSFSRGETQYF	TGCGCCAGCAGCTTCTCACGGGGAGAGACCCAGTACTTC
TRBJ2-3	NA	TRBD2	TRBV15	CATSRGGAGTSGGPWDTQYF	TGTGCCACCAGCAGAGGAGGGGCAGGGACTAGCGGGGGGCCATGGGATACGCAGTATTTT
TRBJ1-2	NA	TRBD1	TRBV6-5	CASRDRDRGHGYTF	TGTGCCAGCAGGGACCGGGACAGGGGGCACGGCTACACCTTC
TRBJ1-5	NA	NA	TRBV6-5	CASSYSDRQPQHF	TGTGCCAGCAGTTACTCCGACAGGCAGCCCCAGCATTTT
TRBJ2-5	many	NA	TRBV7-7	CASSPGGGETQYF	TGTGCTAGCAGCCCGGGGGGCGGGGAGACCCAGTACTTC
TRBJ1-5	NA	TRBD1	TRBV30	CAWSPIQGVGQPQHF	TGTGCCTGGAGTCCTATACAGGGGGTTGGTCAGCCCCAGCATTTT
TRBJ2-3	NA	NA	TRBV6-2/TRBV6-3	CASSSPQGITDTQYF	TGTGCCAGCAGTTCCCCCCAGGGGATCACAGATACGCAGTATTTT
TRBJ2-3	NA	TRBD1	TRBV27	CASRKGQGRGLTHDTQYF	TGTGCCAGCAGGAAAGGACAGGGCCGGGGCCTCACCCACGATACGCAGTATTTT
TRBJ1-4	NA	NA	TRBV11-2	CASSLGRSATNEKLFF	TGTGCCAGCAGCTTAGGAAGGAGTGCAACTAATGAAAAACTGTTTTTT
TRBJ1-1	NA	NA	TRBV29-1	CSVVVGGTEAFF	TGCAGCGTGGTCGTGGGGGGGACTGAAGCTTTCTTT
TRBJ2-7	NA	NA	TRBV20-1	CSASGSPGTYEQYF	TGCAGTGCTAGTGGGTCGCCGGGTACCTACGAGCAGTACTTC
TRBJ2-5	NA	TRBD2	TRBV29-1	CSVRPGQRGDQETQYF	TGCAGCGTCCGCCCCGGACAGCGGGGGGATCAAGAGACCCAGTACTTC
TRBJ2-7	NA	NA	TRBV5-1	CASSLGLIIQGHQYF	TGCGCCAGCAGCTTGGGCCTCATTATACAGGGACATCAGTACTTC
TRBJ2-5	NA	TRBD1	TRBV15	CATSRTGGQVETQYF	TGTGCCACCAGCAGGACAGGGGGCCAGGTCGAGACCCAGTACTTC
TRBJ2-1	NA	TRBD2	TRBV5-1	CASSPGLAGGTLGQFF	TGCGCCAGCAGCCCGGGACTAGCGGGGGGCACCCTAGGGCAGTTCTTC
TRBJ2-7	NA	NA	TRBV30	CAWNQAAGRDEQYF	TGTGCCTGGAACCAAGCGGCAGGTCGGGACGAGCAGTACTTC
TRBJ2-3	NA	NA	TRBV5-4	CASSGPGGPSGTQYF	TGTGCCAGCAGCGGACCAGGAGGGCCGTCGGGTACGCAGTATTTT
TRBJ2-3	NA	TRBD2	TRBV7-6	CASSPLAGSTDTQYF	TGTGCCAGCAGCCCACTAGCGGGGAGCACAGATACGCAGTATTTT
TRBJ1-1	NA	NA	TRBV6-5	CASGDSRTEAFF	TGTGCCAGCGGGGACTCGCGTACTGAAGCTTTCTTT
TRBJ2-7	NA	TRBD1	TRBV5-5	CASSFGGGQGYEQYF	TGTGCCAGCAGCTTCGGGGGAGGACAGGGGTACGAGCAGTACTTC
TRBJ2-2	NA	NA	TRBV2	CASREGTNTGELFF	TGTGCCAGCAGGGAGGGTACGAACACCGGGGAGCTGTTTTTT
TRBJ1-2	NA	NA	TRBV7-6	CASSFSTGGGAFSGYTF	TGTGCCAGCAGCTTTTCCACCGGGGGGGGCGCTTTCAGTGGCTACACCTTC
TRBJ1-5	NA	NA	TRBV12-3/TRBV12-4	CASSPRESQPQHF	TGTGCCAGCAGCCCTAGGGAGAGTCAGCCCCAGCATTTT
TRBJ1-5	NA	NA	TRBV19	CASRGAGNNQPQHF	TGTGCCAGTAGAGGGGCGGGGAACAATCAGCCCCAGCATTTT
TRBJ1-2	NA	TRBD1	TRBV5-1	CASSREGTDFNYGYTF	TGCGCCAGCAGCCGGGAAGGGACAGACTTTAACTATGGCTACACCTTC
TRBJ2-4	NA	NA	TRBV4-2	CASSQDRAPRGNIQYF	TGTGCCAGCAGCCAAGATCGGGCCCCCCGGGGGAACATTCAGTACTTC
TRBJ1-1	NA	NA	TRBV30	CAWSKGATEAFF	TGTGCCTGGAGTAAAGGGGCCACTGAAGCTTTCTTT